This T cell receptor beta chain stems from a study of blood T cell repertoires in COVID-19. Study summary: In each case, the material was cDNA or gDNA derived from T cells, B-cell-depleted T cells, or PBMCs.

Ages ranged from about 18 to 100 years, with residence in 20 to 30 US areas. Authors' data handling: Reference gene primer amplification in the assay estimated nucleated cell counts. Assay: immunoSEQ multiplex PCR; the TCRdb copy retains only in-frame clones and omits some. Clone size and the V and J calls come from that table; the DNA yielded D and trimming. The data hold around 200,000 clones, with about 91% observed a single time. V lost 0 bases and J 4 bases, leaving 9 bases between the germline ends. Germline loops: CDR1 MNHNS, CDR2 SASEGT. This CDR3 contains 15 residues. This receptor was obtained from a woman aged 40 to 49 with acute COVID-19. Sequenced sample: PBMCs or T cells enriched from blood (not recorded which). J is TRBJ2-2 and V is TRBV6-1; tentatively, D is TRBD1 (6 bases). The CDR3 nucleotides are TGTGCCAGCAGTGAAGCGAGGACAGTCACCGGGGAGCTGTTTTTT. It is translated as CASSEARTVTGELFF.